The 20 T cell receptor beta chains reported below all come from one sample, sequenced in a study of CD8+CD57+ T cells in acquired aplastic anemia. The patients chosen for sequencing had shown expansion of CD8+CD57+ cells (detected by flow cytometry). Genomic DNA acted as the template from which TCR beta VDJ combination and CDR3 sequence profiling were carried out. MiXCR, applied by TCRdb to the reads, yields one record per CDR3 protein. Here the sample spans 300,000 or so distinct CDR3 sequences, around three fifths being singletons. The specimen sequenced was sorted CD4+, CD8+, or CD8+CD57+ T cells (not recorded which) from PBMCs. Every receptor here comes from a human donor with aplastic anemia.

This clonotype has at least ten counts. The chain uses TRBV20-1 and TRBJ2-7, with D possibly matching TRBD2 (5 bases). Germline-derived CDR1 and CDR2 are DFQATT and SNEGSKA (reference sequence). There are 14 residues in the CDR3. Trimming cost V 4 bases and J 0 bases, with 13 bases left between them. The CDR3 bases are TGCAGTGCTAATGAGGCGGGTAGCTCCTACGAGCAGTACTTC. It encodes CSANEAGSSYEQYF.

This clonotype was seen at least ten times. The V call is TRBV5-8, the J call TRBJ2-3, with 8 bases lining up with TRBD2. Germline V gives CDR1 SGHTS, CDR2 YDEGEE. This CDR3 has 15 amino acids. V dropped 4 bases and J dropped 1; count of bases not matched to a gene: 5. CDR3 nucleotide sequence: TGTGCCAGCAGCCTCGATAGCGGGGGCACAGATACGCAGTATTTT. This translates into CASSLDSGGTDTQYF.

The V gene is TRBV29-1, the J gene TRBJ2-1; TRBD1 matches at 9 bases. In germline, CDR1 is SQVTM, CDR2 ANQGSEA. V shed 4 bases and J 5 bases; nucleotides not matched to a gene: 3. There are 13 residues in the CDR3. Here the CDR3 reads CSVGDRVNNEQFF. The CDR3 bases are TGCAGCGTTGGGGACAGGGTAAACAATGAGCAGTTCTTC.

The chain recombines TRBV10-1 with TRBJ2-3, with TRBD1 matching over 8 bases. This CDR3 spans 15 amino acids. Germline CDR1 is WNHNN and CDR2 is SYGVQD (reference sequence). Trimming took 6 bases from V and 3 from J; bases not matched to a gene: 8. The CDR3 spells CASRSGGGRTDTQYF. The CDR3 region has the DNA TGCGCCAGCAGGTCAGGGGGCGGGCGGACAGATACGCAGTATTTT.

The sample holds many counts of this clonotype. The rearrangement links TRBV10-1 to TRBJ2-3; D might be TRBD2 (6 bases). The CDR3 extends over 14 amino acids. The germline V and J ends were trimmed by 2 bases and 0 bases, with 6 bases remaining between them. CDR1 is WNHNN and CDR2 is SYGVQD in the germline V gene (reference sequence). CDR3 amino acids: CASSEGGSTDTQYF. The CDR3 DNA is TGCGCCAGCAGTGAGGGGGGGAGCACAGATACGCAGTATTTT.

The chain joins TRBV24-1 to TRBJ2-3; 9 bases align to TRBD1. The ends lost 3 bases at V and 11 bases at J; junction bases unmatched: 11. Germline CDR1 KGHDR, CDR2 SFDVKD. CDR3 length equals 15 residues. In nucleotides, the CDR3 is TGTGCCACCAGTGATCCCGGGACAGGGATAAATGAGCAGTATTTT. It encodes CATSDPGTGINEQYF.

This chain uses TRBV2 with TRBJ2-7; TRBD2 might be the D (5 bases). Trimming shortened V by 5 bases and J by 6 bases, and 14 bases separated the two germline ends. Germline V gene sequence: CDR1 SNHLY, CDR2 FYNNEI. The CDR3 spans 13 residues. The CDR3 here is CASSYGLAREQYF. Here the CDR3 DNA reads TGTGCCAGCAGTTACGGGCTAGCACGCGAGCAGTACTTC.

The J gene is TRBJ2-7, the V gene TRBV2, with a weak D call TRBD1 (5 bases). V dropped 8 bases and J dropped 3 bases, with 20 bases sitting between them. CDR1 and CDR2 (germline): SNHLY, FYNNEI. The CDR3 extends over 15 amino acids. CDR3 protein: CASYPTRVAFYEQYF. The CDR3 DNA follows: TGTGCCAGCTACCCGACCAGGGTGGCCTTCTACGAGCAGTACTTC.

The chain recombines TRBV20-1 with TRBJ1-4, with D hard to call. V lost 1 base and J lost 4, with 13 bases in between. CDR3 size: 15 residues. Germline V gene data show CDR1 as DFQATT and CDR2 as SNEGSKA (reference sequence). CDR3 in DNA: TGCAGTGCTAGAGCTTCGGCAGGAGTTAATGAAAAACTGTTTTTT. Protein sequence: CSARASAGVNEKLFF.

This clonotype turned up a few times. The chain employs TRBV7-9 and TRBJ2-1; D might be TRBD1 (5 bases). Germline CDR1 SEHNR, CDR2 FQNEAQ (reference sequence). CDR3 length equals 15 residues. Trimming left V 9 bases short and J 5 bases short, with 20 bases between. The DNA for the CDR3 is TGTGCCAGTCAAGACGGTTTTAGGGGCCACAATGAGCAGTTCTTC. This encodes CASQDGFRGHNEQFF.

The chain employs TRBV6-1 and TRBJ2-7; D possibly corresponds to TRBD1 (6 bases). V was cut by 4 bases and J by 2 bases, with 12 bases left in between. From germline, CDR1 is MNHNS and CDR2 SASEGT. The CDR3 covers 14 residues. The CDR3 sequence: CASSVRTDTYEQYF. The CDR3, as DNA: TGTGCCAGCAGTGTACGGACAGACACCTACGAGCAGTACTTC.

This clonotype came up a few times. The DNA for the CDR3 is TGTGCCAGCAGTGAAGTCGCGGATACGCAGTATTTT. Translating gives CASSEVADTQYF. The J gene is TRBJ2-3, the V gene TRBV2; D unclear. CDR1 and CDR2 (germline): SNHLY, FYNNEI. With 1 base removed from V and 6 bases from J, the gap between germline ends came to 5 bases. There are 12 residues in the CDR3.

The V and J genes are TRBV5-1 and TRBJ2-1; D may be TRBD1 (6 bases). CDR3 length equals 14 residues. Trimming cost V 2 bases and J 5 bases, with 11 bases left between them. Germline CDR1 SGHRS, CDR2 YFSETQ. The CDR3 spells CASSLGQPDNEQFF. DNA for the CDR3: TGCGCCAGCAGCTTAGGACAGCCTGACAATGAGCAGTTCTTC.

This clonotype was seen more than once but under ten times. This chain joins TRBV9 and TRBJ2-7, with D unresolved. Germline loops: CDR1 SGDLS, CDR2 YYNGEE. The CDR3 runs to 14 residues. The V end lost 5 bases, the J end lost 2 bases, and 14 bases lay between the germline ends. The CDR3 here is CASSVVGGPYEQYF. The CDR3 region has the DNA TGTGCCAGCAGTGTGGTCGGCGGCCCCTACGAGCAGTACTTC.

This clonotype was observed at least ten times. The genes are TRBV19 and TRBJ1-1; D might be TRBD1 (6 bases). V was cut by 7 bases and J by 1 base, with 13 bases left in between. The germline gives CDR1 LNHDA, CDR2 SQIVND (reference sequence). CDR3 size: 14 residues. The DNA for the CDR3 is TGTGCCAGTAATCAGGGGCTAACGAACACTGAAGCTTTCTTT. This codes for CASNQGLTNTEAFF.

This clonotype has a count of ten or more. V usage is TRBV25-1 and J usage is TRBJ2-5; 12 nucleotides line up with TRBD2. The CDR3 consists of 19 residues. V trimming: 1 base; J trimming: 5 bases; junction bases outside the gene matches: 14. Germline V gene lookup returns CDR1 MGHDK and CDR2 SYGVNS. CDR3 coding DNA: TGTGCCAGCAGTGAATTTGGAACCGGACTAGCGGGACCGTCGGAGACCCAGTACTTC. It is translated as CASSEFGTGLAGPSETQYF. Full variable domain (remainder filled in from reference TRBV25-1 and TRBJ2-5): EADIYQTPRYLVIGTGKKITLECSQTMGHDKMYWYQQDPGMELHLIHYSYGVNSTEKGDLSSESTVSRIRTEHFPLTLESARPSHTSQYLCASSEFGTGLAGPSETQYFGPGTRLLVL.

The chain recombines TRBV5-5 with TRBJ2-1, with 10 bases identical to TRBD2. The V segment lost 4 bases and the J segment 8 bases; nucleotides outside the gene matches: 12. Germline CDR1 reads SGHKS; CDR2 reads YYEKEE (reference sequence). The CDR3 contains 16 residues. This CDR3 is CASSPSGGERFYEQFF. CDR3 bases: TGTGCCAGCAGCCCCAGCGGGGGGGAACGGTTTTATGAGCAGTTCTTC. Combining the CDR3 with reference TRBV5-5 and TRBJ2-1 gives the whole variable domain DAGVTQSPTHLIKTRGQQVTLRCSPISGHKSVSWYQQVLGQGPQFIFQYYEKEERGRGNFPDRFSARQFPNYSSELNVNALLLGDSALYLCASSPSGGERFYEQFFGPGTRLTVL.

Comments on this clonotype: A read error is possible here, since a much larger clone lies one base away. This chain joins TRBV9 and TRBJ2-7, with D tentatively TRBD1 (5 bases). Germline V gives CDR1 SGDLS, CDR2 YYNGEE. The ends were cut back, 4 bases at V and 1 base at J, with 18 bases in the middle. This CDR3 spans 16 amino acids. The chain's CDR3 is CASSQVGQDSSYEQYF. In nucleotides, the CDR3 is TGTGCCAGCAGCCAAGTCGGACAAGATTCGTCCTACGAGCAGTACTTC.

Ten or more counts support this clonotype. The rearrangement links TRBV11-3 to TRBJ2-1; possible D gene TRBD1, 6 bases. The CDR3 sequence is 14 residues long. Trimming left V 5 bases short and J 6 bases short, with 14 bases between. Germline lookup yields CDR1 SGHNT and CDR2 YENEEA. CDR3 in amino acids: CASSTKGVPNEQFF. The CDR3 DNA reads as TGTGCCAGCAGCACTAAGGGGGTACCCAATGAGCAGTTCTTC.

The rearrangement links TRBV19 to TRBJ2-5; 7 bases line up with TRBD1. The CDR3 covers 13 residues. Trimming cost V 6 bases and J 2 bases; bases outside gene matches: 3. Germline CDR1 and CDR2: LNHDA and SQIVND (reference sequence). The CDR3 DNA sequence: TGTGCCAGTAGACCGGGACAGCAAGAGACCCAGTACTTC. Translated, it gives CASRPGQQETQYF. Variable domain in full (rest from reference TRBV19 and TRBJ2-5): DGGITQSPKYLFRKEGQNVTLSCEQNLNHDAMYWYRQDPGQGLRLIYYSQIVNDFQKGDIAEGYSVSREKKESFPLTVTSAQKNPTAFYLCASRPGQQETQYFGPGTRLLVL.